The next 7 T cell receptor beta chains were all read from a single sample in a study of T cell responses to AZD1222 COVID-19 vaccine. Profiled with immunoSEQ multiplex PCR; TCRdb holds only in-frame clones, not every one. The sample records around 120,000 clones, roughly 84% being singletons. Sequencing used peripheral blood, obtained on day 0 of AZD1222 vaccination. These TCRs come from an adult in good health.

The gene calls are TRBV27 and TRBJ2-7; 8 bases line up with TRBD2. CDR3 length: 15 amino acids. Germline V gives CDR1 MNHEY, CDR2 SMNVEV (reference sequence). V was clipped by 3 bases and J by 4 bases; unmatched bases: 8. In DNA, the CDR3 is TGTGCCAGCAGTTTTGGCGGGGGGACTTGGTACGAGCAGTACTTC. This codes for CASSFGGGTWYEQYF.

This clone was found once. This sequence joins TRBV12-3 or TRBV12-4 and TRBJ1-5; D is undetermined. Trimming cost V 6 bases and J 6 bases, with 12 bases left between them. CDR3 size: 13 residues. CDR3 amino acids: CASSPPSGQPQHF. CDR3 nucleotide sequence: TGTGCCAGCAGCCCCCCGTCGGGTCAGCCCCAGCATTTT.

The genes are TRBV18 and TRBJ2-2, with D perhaps matching TRBD2 (5 bases). The CDR3 is made up of 16 amino acids. Trimming shortened V by 3 bases and J by 1 base, and 12 bases separated the two germline ends. Germline V CDR1 and CDR2: KGHSH, LQKENI. The chain's CDR3 is CASSPRAAQNTGELFF. CDR3 nucleotides: TGTGCCAGCTCACCGAGGGCAGCCCAGAACACCGGGGAGCTGTTTTTT.

This chain connects TRBV29-1 to TRBJ1-2, with D hard to call. This CDR3 is built from 15 residues. V was trimmed by 7 bases and J by 0 bases, leaving 18 bases between them. The V gene's germline CDR1 is SQVTM and CDR2 ANQGSEA. The CDR3 DNA sequence: TGCAGCGCCCGTCTTCCCTCGAACCCTAACTATGGCTACACCTTC. Amino acid sequence: CSARLPSNPNYGYTF.

The chain employs TRBV7-9 and TRBJ2-2, with 9 bases aligning to TRBD1. With 0 bases clipped from V and 5 bases from J, the junction kept 7 bases outside the gene matches. Germline CDR1 is SEHNR and CDR2 is FQNEAQ (reference sequence). The CDR3 is made up of 17 amino acids. The CDR3: CASSLALGTGKTGELFF. The CDR3 DNA reads as TGTGCCAGCAGCTTAGCACTCGGGACAGGGAAAACCGGGGAGCTGTTTTTT.

CDR3 sequence reads: CASSQDLGTNTEAFF. In DNA, the CDR3 is TGTGCCAGCAGCCAAGATTTAGGGACGAACACTGAAGCTTTCTTT. The genes are TRBV14 and TRBJ1-1; D is perhaps TRBD1 (5 bases). V was cut by 0 bases and J by 1 base, with 9 bases left in between. The CDR3 runs 15 residues. CDR1 and CDR2 (germline): SGHDN, FVKESK.

This chain uses TRBV11-3 with TRBJ2-3, with D tentatively TRBD1 (5 bases). The V and J ends lost 5 bases and 5 bases respectively, with 11 bases between them. This CDR3 spans 13 amino acids. Germline values: CDR1 SGHNT, CDR2 YENEEA. As DNA, the CDR3 is TGTGCCAGCAGCGGGCCGCAGGGAGATACGCAGTATTTT. This codes for CASSGPQGDTQYF.